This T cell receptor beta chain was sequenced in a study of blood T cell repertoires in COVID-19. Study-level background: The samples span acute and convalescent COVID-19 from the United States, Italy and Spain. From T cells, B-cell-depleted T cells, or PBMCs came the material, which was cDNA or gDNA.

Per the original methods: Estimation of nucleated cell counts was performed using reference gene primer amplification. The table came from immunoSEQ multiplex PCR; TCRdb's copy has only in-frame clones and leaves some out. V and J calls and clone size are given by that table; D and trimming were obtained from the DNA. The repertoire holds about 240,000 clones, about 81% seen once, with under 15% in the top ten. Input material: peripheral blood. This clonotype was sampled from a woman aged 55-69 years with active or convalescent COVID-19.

The CDR3 region is CASSQDWQGGITEAFF. As DNA, the CDR3 is TGCGCCAGCAGCCAAGATTGGCAGGGGGGAATCACTGAAGCTTTCTTT. The chain recombines TRBV4-1 with TRBJ1-1; 7 bases agree with TRBD1. The length of the CDR3 is 16 residues. Unmatched junction bases numbered 8, after V lost 0 bases and J lost 4 bases. CDR1 and CDR2 (germline): MGHRA, YSYEKL.